A selection of T cell receptor beta chains follows, all from one sample in a study of Graves' ophthalmopathy and Graves' hyperthyroidism. MiXCR, run by TCRdb on the multiplex PCR reads, gives a single entry per CDR3 protein. The table includes around 1.1 million distinct CDR3 sequences, approximately 35% detected once. Specimen: peripheral blood or thyroid tissue (not recorded which). The receptors originated from an adult man with Graves' hyperthyroidism. Both conserved end residues are part of each CDR3. The D gene is left open where the match is weak. The listing skips clone size in some rows; elsewhere it reads once, few, many or a size class.

many TRBD1 TRBJ2-5 TRBV7-9 CASSLPGQEETQYF TGTGCCAGCAGCTTACCGGGACAGGAGGAGACCCAGTACTTC
- - TRBJ1-5 TRBV28 CASSAYGQTNQPQHF TGTGCCAGCAGTGCGTACGGACAGACCAATCAGCCCCAGCATTTT
- - TRBJ2-5 TRBV11-2 CDPTASGQTQYF TGTGACCCGACAGCTTCCGGGCAGACCCAGTACTTC
- - TRBJ2-5 TRBV10-3 CAISLGSGQETQYF TGTGCCATCAGTTTGGGTAGCGGACAAGAGACCCAGTACTTC
few - TRBJ1-3 TRBV3-1 CASSQDPASSGNTIYF TGTGCCAGCAGCCAAGATCCCGCTTCCTCTGGAAACACCATATATTTT
many - TRBJ2-7 TRBV5-1 CASSANRVPYEQYF TGCGCCAGCAGCGCCAACAGGGTCCCCTACGAGCAGTACTTC
many TRBD2 TRBJ2-5 TRBV19 CASSTGGVDAETQYF TGTGCCAGTAGTACGGGAGGGGTTGACGCGGAGACCCAGTACTTC
few - TRBJ2-2 TRBV12-3/TRBV12-4 CASNQGSGELFF TGTGCCAGCAATCAGGGTAGCGGGGAGCTGTTTTTT
- - TRBJ2-3 TRBV5-4 CASSDHRENQYF TGTGCCAGCAGCGATCACAGGGAGAATCAGTATTTT
many TRBD1 TRBJ1-5 TRBV6-6 CASSYSTGNQPQHF TGTGCCAGCAGTTACTCGACAGGGAATCAGCCCCAGCATTTT
few - TRBJ1-4 TRBV15 CATSRTGRVGVNEKLFF TGTGCCACCAGCAGAACGGGACGGGTGGGGGTTAATGAAAAACTGTTTTTT
- - TRBJ1-5 TRBV5-1 CASSLEPLFGSNQPQHF TGCGCCAGCAGCTTGGAACCGCTCTTTGGCAGCAATCAGCCCCAGCATTTT
- TRBD1 TRBJ1-6 TRBV7-9 CASGQGYSPLHF TGTGCCAGCGGACAGGGATATTCACCCCTCCACTTT
few TRBD1 TRBJ2-7 TRBV10-3 CATKQGSRYEQYF TGTGCCACCAAACAGGGGTCCCGCTACGAGCAGTACTTC
- TRBD2 TRBJ2-3 TRBV5-1 CASPGTSVRSTDTQYF TGCGCCAGCCCCGGGACTAGCGTACGGAGCACAGATACGCAGTATTTT
- - TRBJ2-7 TRBV5-1 CASSLAPAAYEQYF TGCGCCAGCAGCTTGGCGCCCGCCGCCTACGAGCAGTACTTC
many TRBD1 TRBJ2-2 TRBV7-2 CASSSLPGGADTGELFF TGTGCCAGCAGTTCACTCCCAGGGGGCGCGGACACCGGGGAGCTGTTTTTT
- TRBD1 TRBJ1-1 TRBV27 CASSAPGQGYTEAFF TGTGCCAGCAGTGCTCCCGGACAGGGGTACACTGAAGCTTTCTTT
few - TRBJ1-2 TRBV9 CASRSPRGYTF TGTGCCAGCAGGAGTCCCCGTGGCTACACCTTC
few - TRBJ2-7 TRBV4-1 CASSHQGSYEQYF TGCGCCAGCAGCCACCAGGGTTCCTACGAGCAGTACTTC
once TRBD2 TRBJ2-7 TRBV7-2 CASSPRQRLADISSYEQYF TGTGCCAGCAGCCCTAGACAGAGACTAGCGGATATCTCTTCCTACGAGCAGTACTTC
many - TRBJ2-7 TRBV29-1 CSARPSNYEQYF TGCAGCGCAAGGCCCTCGAACTACGAGCAGTACTTC
many - TRBJ1-6 TRBV15 CATSRDHSGLAYNSPLHF TGTGCCACCAGCAGAGATCATAGCGGTCTGGCCTATAATTCACCCCTCCACTTT
- - TRBJ2-7 TRBV20-1 CSARYSGSSYEQYF TGCAGTGCTAGATATTCGGGTAGCTCCTACGAGCAGTACTTC
many - TRBJ1-5 TRBV19 CASSPSSGPHQPQHF TGTGCCAGCAGCCCCAGCTCAGGTCCCCATCAGCCCCAGCATTTT
few - TRBJ2-7 TRBV2 CASRSGVPGSYEQYF TGTGCCAGCAGATCGGGGGTCCCCGGGTCCTACGAGCAGTACTTC
- - TRBJ1-1 TRBV18 CASSPEVGTEAFF TGTGCCAGCTCACCAGAGGTTGGCACTGAAGCTTTCTTT
- - TRBJ1-1 TRBV20-1 CSPKSGAHPEAFF TGCAGCCCAAAATCCGGGGCCCATCCTGAAGCTTTCTTT
many - TRBJ2-5 TRBV7-6 CASSLLDETQYF TGTGCCAGCAGCCTTCTGGACGAGACCCAGTACTTC
few - TRBJ1-6 TRBV6-4 CASSERGFTYNSPLHF TGTGCCAGCAGTGAAAGGGGGTTCACCTATAATTCACCCCTCCACTTT
once TRBD1 TRBJ1-2 TRBV7-2 CASSYGQGDRYTF TGTGCCAGCAGCTATGGACAGGGTGATCGCTACACCTTC
many TRBD2 TRBJ2-7 TRBV6-5 CASEGGGKQYF TGTGCCAGCGAAGGCGGGGGGAAGCAGTACTTC
- TRBD2 TRBJ2-2 TRBV6-2/TRBV6-3 CASRRAGNTGELFF TGTGCCAGCAGACGAGCGGGAAACACCGGGGAGCTGTTTTTT
- - TRBJ1-5 TRBV2 CASSETPQGEQHF TGTGCCAGCAGTGAAACCCCTCAAGGGGAACAGCATTTT